The 10 T cell receptor beta chains presented below share a single source sample, sequenced in a study of blood T cell repertoires in COVID-19. Assay: immunoSEQ multiplex PCR; the TCRdb copy retains only in-frame clones and omits some. The data contain around 60,000 clones, more than 70% of them singletons. Sequencing was carried out using peripheral blood. The receptors were sampled from a man between 60 and 70 years old with COVID-19, enrolled during active disease.

The chain has TRBV12-3 or TRBV12-4 and TRBJ1-5; no clear D. The CDR3 is 12 amino acids. The V end lost 2 bases, the J end lost 5 bases, and 4 bases lay between the germline ends. Written as DNA, the CDR3 is TGTGCCAGCAGTTTAACGGATCAGCCCCAGCATTTT. Translated, it gives CASSLTDQPQHF.

This chain joins TRBV5-4 and TRBJ2-5; the match to TRBD1 covers 7 bases. The CDR3 sequence is 14 residues long. Trimming at V came to 0 bases and at J to 5 bases, leaving 4 bases not matched to a gene. The germline V gene encodes CDR1 SGHNT and CDR2 YYREEE (reference sequence). The DNA for the CDR3 is TGTGCCAGCAGCTTGGACAGGGGAGCCGAGACCCAGTACTTC. Translation: CASSLDRGAETQYF.

This chain joins TRBV29-1 and TRBJ2-3, with D possibly being TRBD2 (6 bases). The CDR3 covers 13 residues. V lost 5 bases to trimming and J lost 0 bases, with 9 bases between them. Germline V gives CDR1 SQVTM, CDR2 ANQGSEA. For the CDR3, the DNA is TGCAGCGTTACTAGCACAAGCACAGATACGCAGTATTTT. Amino acid sequence: CSVTSTSTDTQYF.

The genes are TRBV19 and TRBJ2-3, with unresolved D. V dropped 4 bases and J dropped 2 bases, with 10 bases sitting between them. CDR3 length: 14 amino acids. Germline CDR1 and CDR2: LNHDA and SQIVND (reference sequence). The CDR3 DNA is TGTGCCAGTAGTACGCGCGCATTCACAGATACGCAGTATTTT. Its translation: CASSTRAFTDTQYF.

V is TRBV3-1 (or the pseudogene TRBV3-2) and J is TRBJ2-3; TRBD2 matches 10 bases. With 4 bases clipped from V and 1 base from J, the junction kept 8 bases outside the gene matches. This CDR3 is built from 17 residues. Germline V gives CDR1 LGHDT, CDR2 YNNKEL (reference sequence). The CDR3 DNA reads as TGTGCCAGCAGCCCAAGCGGGGGGGGCCGCGGCACAGATACGCAGTATTTT. Translating gives CASSPSGGGRGTDTQYF.

This clone has a single count. The rearrangement joins TRBV5-1 to TRBJ1-2; D gene unclear. Germline V gene data show CDR1 as SGHRS and CDR2 as YFSETQ. This CDR3 contains 16 residues. V was shortened by 0 bases and J by 2 bases, with 14 bases between the two germline ends. The CDR3 loop reads CASSLEVGRPNYGYTF. DNA for the CDR3: TGCGCCAGCAGCTTGGAAGTGGGCCGTCCAAACTATGGCTACACCTTC.

In DNA, the CDR3 is TGTGCCAGCAGCTTAAAGGCTGACAGGGCCCTCGGCGGCTACACCTTC. It specifies CASSLKADRALGGYTF. The chain uses TRBV7-3 and TRBJ1-2; 7 positions agree with TRBD1. Germline CDR1 is SGHTA and CDR2 is FQGTGA. V shed 1 base, J shed 8 bases, and the junction held 13 bases outside the gene matches. The length of the CDR3 is 16 residues. Using reference TRBV7-3 and TRBJ1-2 for the parts outside the CDR3, the full variable domain is GAGVSQTPSNKVTEKGKYVELRCDPISGHTALYWYRQSLGQGPEFLIYFQGTGAADDSGLPNDRFFAVRPEGSVSTLKIQRTERGDSAVYLCASSLKADRALGGYTFGSGTRLTVV.

The V call is TRBV2, the J call TRBJ2-3; no clear D gene. Germline loops: CDR1 SNHLY, CDR2 FYNNEI. With 7 bases removed from V and 4 bases from J, the gap between germline ends came to 9 bases. The CDR3 runs 12 residues. The CDR3 nucleotides read TGTGCCAGCAAAGTCTTAGCAGATACGCAGTATTTT. Its translation is CASKVLADTQYF. Combining the CDR3 with reference TRBV2 and TRBJ2-3 gives the whole variable domain EPEVTQTPSHQVTQMGQEVILRCVPISNHLYFYWYRQILGQKVEFLVSFYNNEISEKSEIFDDQFSVERPDGSNFTLKIRSTKLEDSAMYFCASKVLADTQYFGPGTRLTVL.

The chain joins TRBV12-3 or TRBV12-4 to TRBJ2-1; weak D call: TRBD2 (5 bases). The CDR3 runs to 11 residues. Trimming took 5 bases from V and 10 from J, leaving 9 bases between them. The CDR3 reads CASSSGREQFF. The DNA of the CDR3 is TGTGCCAGCAGTAGCGGACGAGAGCAGTTCTTC.

CDR3 region: CASSEQVNQPQHF. The DNA of the CDR3 is TGTGCCAGTAGCGAACAGGTCAATCAGCCCCAGCATTTT. The chain employs TRBV19 and TRBJ1-5; D is perhaps TRBD1 (5 bases). With 6 bases removed from V and 3 bases from J, the gap between germline ends came to 9 bases. The germline gives CDR1 LNHDA, CDR2 SQIVND (reference sequence). The CDR3 consists of 13 residues.